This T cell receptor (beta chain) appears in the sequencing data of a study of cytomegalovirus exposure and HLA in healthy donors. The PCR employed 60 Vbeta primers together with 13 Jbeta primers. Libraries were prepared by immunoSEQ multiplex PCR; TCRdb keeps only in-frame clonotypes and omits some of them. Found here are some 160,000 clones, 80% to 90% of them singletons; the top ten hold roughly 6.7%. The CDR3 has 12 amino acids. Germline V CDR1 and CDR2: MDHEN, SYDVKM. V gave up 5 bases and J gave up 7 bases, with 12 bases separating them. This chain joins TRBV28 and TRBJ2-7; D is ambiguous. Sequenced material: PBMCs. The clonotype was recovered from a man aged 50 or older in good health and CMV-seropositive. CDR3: CASSLYSWEQYF. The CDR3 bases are TGTGCCAGCAGTCTTTATAGCTGGGAGCAGTACTTC.